Below, one TCR beta chain is given with its context. Trimming pared 4 bases from V and 10 bases from J, leaving 11 bases between. Germline V gene data show CDR1 as MDHEN and CDR2 as SYDVKM. The CDR3 is made up of 13 amino acids. This entry comes from a study of blood T cell repertoires in COVID-19. Turning to the study itself: Both acute and convalescent COVID-19 samples were obtained from the United States, Italy and Spain. Sample material is recorded as cDNA or gDNA derived from T cells, B-cell-depleted T cells, or PBMCs.

Authors' processing steps: Amplification from reference gene primers served as the basis for estimated nucleated cell counts. Measured with immunoSEQ multiplex PCR; TCRdb has only the in-frame clones, and not every one. The V and J calls and clone size were taken over from that table, and D and trimming were inferred from the DNA. The table shows about 250,000 clones, with approximately 90% occurring only once. What was sequenced was peripheral blood. The receptor was derived from a man younger than 30 with active or convalescent COVID-19. The gene calls are TRBV28 and TRBJ1-6, with D possibly matching TRBD1 (5 bases). CDR3 bases: TGTGCCAGCAGTTGGGGGGGGGACTCACCCCTCCACTTT. Amino acids: CASSWGGDSPLHF.